These 18 T cell receptor beta chains originate from one sample sequenced in a study of CXCR3-negative and CXCR3-positive naive CD8 T cells. Findings and limits, study-wide: A higher hydrophobicity marked the TRB CDR3s of CXCR3-positive naive cells versus CXCR3-negative naive cells.

TRB cDNA libraries were made by UMI-labeled 5' RACE. TCRdb re-called the 5' RACE reads; every CDR3 protein appears as one record, without DNA. This listing includes some 85,000 distinct CDR3 sequences. Their antigens are not known. Source material: naive CXCR3+ CD8+ T cells from blood. Subset indicated: CD45RO-CCR7+CD27+CD95- naive CD8+ T cells expressing CXCR3 (TNR3+). All receptors derive from a human donor in good health. Some clones in this sample may be carry-over from other donors' samples.

The CDR3 loop is CASSKGDICSYEQYF. This rearrangement joins TRBV21-1 to TRBJ2-7; the TRBD1 assignment by TCRdb is unverifiable without DNA. TRBV21-1 counts as a pseudogene. This CDR3 has 15 residues.

This chain uses TRBV4-1 with TRBJ2-7; TCRdb selects TRBD1, and the lack of DNA leaves this call unchecked. The CDR3 contains 14 residues. In germline, CDR1 is MGHRA, CDR2 YSYEKL. The chain's CDR3 is CASSPRQGRAEQYF.

The chain carries TRBV6-1 and TRBJ2-7; the D call of TRBD1 rests on TCRdb alone, since no DNA is present to check it. Germline assignment: CDR1 MNHNS and CDR2 SASEGT. The CDR3 spans 14 residues. The CDR3 spells CASERKLSPYEQYF.

V is TRBV20-1 and J is TRBJ2-7; TCRdb's D call of TRBD1 is untestable without DNA. The V gene's germline CDR1 is DFQATT and CDR2 SNEGSKA (reference sequence). The CDR3 sequence is 14 residues long. The CDR3: CSATTQEGVGEQYF.

CDR3 protein: CASSPTSGGIYEQYF. The chain has TRBV7-2 and TRBJ2-7; the TRBD2 assignment by TCRdb is unverifiable without DNA. The germline V gene encodes CDR1 SGHTA and CDR2 FQGNSA. This CDR3 comprises 15 residues. The variable domain in full, completed from reference TRBV7-2 and TRBJ2-7, reads GAGVSQSPSNKVTEKGKDVELRCDPISGHTALYWYRQSLGQGLEFLIYFQGNSAPDKSGLPSDRFSAERTGGSVSTLTIQRTQQEDSAVYLCASSPTSGGIYEQYFGPGTRLTVT.

The V and J genes are TRBV7-8 and TRBJ1-5. Germline V gene lookup returns CDR1 SGHVS and CDR2 FQNEAQ. The CDR3 length is 15 residues. CDR3 in amino acids: CASSLFSNSNQPQHF. Full variable domain (rest looked up from reference TRBV7-8 and TRBJ1-5): GAGVSQSPRYKVAKRGQDVALRCDPISGHVSLFWYQQALGQGPEFLTYFQNEAQLDKSGLPSDRFFAERPEGSVSTLKIQRTQQEDSAVYLCASSLFSNSNQPQHFGDGTRLSIL.

The chain recombines TRBV29-1 with TRBJ1-1; TCRdb's assignment of TRBD1 cannot be checked, as there is no DNA. The length of the CDR3 is 13 residues. The germline V gene encodes CDR1 SQVTM and CDR2 ANQGSEA. The CDR3 protein is CSVGRGLNTEAFF.

The genes are TRBV5-1 and TRBJ1-2. This CDR3 spans 14 amino acids. CDR1 and CDR2 from the germline V gene are SGHRS and YFSETQ. The CDR3 loop reads CASSFYRLNYGYTF.

This chain connects TRBV20-1 to TRBJ2-5. CDR1 and CDR2 from the germline V gene are DFQATT and SNEGSKA (reference sequence). CDR3 size: 13 residues. CDR3: CSAREGWQETQYF.

V and J are TRBV6-1 and TRBJ2-1; TCRdb names TRBD2, which stays unverified in the absence of DNA. The CDR3 is 13 residues long. Germline V gene lookup returns CDR1 MNHNS and CDR2 SASEGT. CDR3 sequence: CASSLGTQNEQFF.

The chain uses TRBV29-1 and TRBJ1-2; TCRdb names TRBD1, which stays unverified in the absence of DNA. Looked up from germline, CDR1 is SQVTM and CDR2 is ANQGSEA. The CDR3 is 12 residues long. The CDR3 region is CSDRTGNYGYTF.

V is TRBV11-2 and J is TRBJ1-6. From germline, CDR1 is SGHAT and CDR2 FQNNGV. The length of the CDR3 is 18 residues. The CDR3 here is CASSLGAISSSYNSPLHF.

V gene TRBV6-2 or TRBV6-3 combines with J gene TRBJ2-1; the TRBD1 assignment by TCRdb is unverifiable without DNA. This CDR3 comprises 13 residues. The germline V gene has CDR1 MNHEY and CDR2 SVGEGT. CDR3 loop: CASSLGQINEQFF.

The gene calls are TRBV3-1 and TRBJ1-6; TCRdb selects TRBD1, and the lack of DNA leaves this call unchecked. The germline V gene encodes CDR1 LGHDT and CDR2 YNNKEL (reference sequence). This CDR3 spans 16 amino acids. The CDR3 here is CASSQDGQGALSPLHF.

The chain couples TRBV6-5 to TRBJ2-5; checking the TCRdb D call of TRBD2 is not possible without DNA. From germline, CDR1 is MNHEY and CDR2 SVGAGI. The CDR3 length is 15 residues. This CDR3 is CASSWSEGQKETQYF.

CDR3 sequence reads: CASSSLGGGDTTNEQFF. This chain uses TRBV5-1 with TRBJ2-1; TCRdb names TRBD2, which stays unverified in the absence of DNA. Germline CDR1 reads SGHRS; CDR2 reads YFSETQ. The CDR3 extends over 17 amino acids.

The CDR3 spells CASSLSGNGYEQYF. The gene calls are TRBV5-1 and TRBJ2-7; the D call from TCRdb, TRBD2, cannot be confirmed without DNA. The CDR3 covers 14 residues. Germline-derived CDR1 and CDR2 are SGHRS and YFSETQ.

The V call is TRBV25-1, the J call TRBJ1-2; TCRdb selects TRBD1, and the lack of DNA leaves this call unchecked. CDR1 MGHDK and CDR2 SYGVNS come from the germline V gene. The CDR3 sequence is 12 residues long. The chain's CDR3 is CASSPGSYGYTF.